At least ten counts were recorded for the clone carrying this TCR beta chain. Its antigen remains unidentified. A single record per CDR3 protein comes from TCRdb applying MiXCR to the reads. The table includes 490,000 or so distinct CDR3 sequences, approximately 10% detected once. The sample is drawn from a study of T cell repertoires in cytomegalovirus infection. Study details: Public TCR beta signatures provided an indication of both CMV infection and a matching HLA type.

Study results and limitations: Individuals carrying CMV plus the relevant HLA were identified by cumulative frequency of public TCR beta families. Clonotypes of TCR beta that were HLA-C-restricted and CMV-specific dominated the ex vivo response.

This CDR3 region has 16 residues. The trim removed 5 bases at V and 1 base at J, leaving 7 bases unmatched. Germline values: CDR1 SGHTA, CDR2 FQGNSA. Material for sequencing was PBMCs. This receptor was identified in a human donor in good health (CMV status not recorded). Some clones in this sample may be carry-over from other donors' samples. The chain employs TRBV7-2 and TRBJ2-3; the match to TRBD2 covers 9 bases. The CDR3: CASSPRGGGGTDTQYF. Here the CDR3 DNA reads TGTGCCAGCAGCCCGCGGGGGGGCGGTGGCACAGATACGCAGTATTTT. Using reference TRBV7-2 and TRBJ2-3 for the parts outside the CDR3, the full variable domain is GAGVSQSPSNKVTEKGKDVELRCDPISGHTALYWYRQSLGQGLEFLIYFQGNSAPDKSGLPSDRFSAERTGGSVSTLTIQRTQQEDSAVYLCASSPRGGGGTDTQYFGPGTRLTVL.